A single sample gave rise to the 27 T cell receptor beta chains below, sequenced in a study of type 1 regulatory T cells. TCRdb called the reads again in MiXCR, with one record for every CDR3 protein. The data contain 90,000 to 100,000 distinct CDR3 sequences, about 28% of them singletons. Source material: CD4+ T cells, either the whole sample or a sorted fraction (not recorded which). These receptors all stem from a human donor in good health.

The V call is TRBV7-9, the J call TRBJ1-2, with D unclear. CDR1 is SEHNR and CDR2 is FQNEAQ in the germline V gene (reference sequence). Trimming stripped 0 bases from V and 6 bases from J, with 14 bases between. This CDR3 comprises 15 residues. The CDR3 DNA reads TGTGCCAGCAGCTTAGCGTCGAATGGAGAACATGGCTACACCTTC. Encoded protein: CASSLASNGEHGYTF.

The CDR3 nucleotides are TGTGCCAGCAGTCGGGACAGGGGAGAAGAGACCCAGTACTTC. It specifies CASSRDRGEETQYF. The chain links TRBV12-3 or TRBV12-4 to TRBJ2-5, with TRBD1 matching 10 bases. V was clipped by 5 bases and J by 3 bases; unmatched bases: 3. The CDR3 runs 14 residues.

This clonotype has just a few counts. The chain carries TRBV20-1 and TRBJ2-5; 10 bases align to TRBD2. J was trimmed by 1 base and V by 4 bases; bases with no gene match: 9. The germline V gene encodes CDR1 DFQATT and CDR2 SNEGSKA (reference sequence). This CDR3 is 16 amino acids long. DNA for the CDR3: TGCAGTGCTACTCACTTAGCGGGAGGTTCCCAAGAGACCCAGTACTTC. This translates into CSATHLAGGSQETQYF.

The chain carries TRBV7-9 and TRBJ1-1, with D possibly being TRBD1 (5 bases). The CDR3 spans 14 residues. The V gene lost 6 bases and the J gene lost 5 bases, with 16 bases spanning the gap. Germline V CDR1 and CDR2: SEHNR, FQNEAQ (reference sequence). This CDR3 is CASRLTDTPTEAFF. CDR3 in DNA: TGTGCCAGCAGGTTGACGGACACCCCGACTGAAGCTTTCTTT.

This clonotype was seen only a few times. The V gene is TRBV25-1, the J gene TRBJ2-5, with D possibly TRBD2 on 5 matching bases. CDR1 MGHDK and CDR2 SYGVNS come from the germline V gene. CDR3 length: 14 amino acids. V was clipped by 4 bases and J by 1 base, with 10 bases between them. The CDR3 DNA reads TGTGCCAGCAGTGTCGGCGGGTTCCAAGAGACCCAGTACTTC. The encoded protein is CASSVGGFQETQYF.

The rearrangement joins TRBV15 to TRBJ2-7; D gene ambiguous. Germline CDR1 reads LNHNV; CDR2 reads YYDKDF (reference sequence). The CDR3 has 15 amino acids. With 4 bases removed from V and 0 bases from J, the gap between germline ends came to 13 bases. The CDR3 region has the DNA TGTGCCACCAGCAACATTAGAATCGGCTCCTACGAGCAGTACTTC. Protein sequence: CATSNIRIGSYEQYF.

The V and J genes are TRBV5-4 and TRBJ2-2; D is perhaps TRBD2 (6 bases). V was cut by 5 bases and J by 0 bases, with 14 bases left in between. CDR1 and CDR2 from the germline V gene are SGHNT and YYREEE (reference sequence). This CDR3 has 16 amino acids. This chain's CDR3 is CASSRTGTSNTGELFF. The CDR3 coding sequence is TGTGCCAGCAGTCGAACCGGGACTTCGAACACCGGGGAGCTGTTTTTT.

The chain uses TRBV7-8 and TRBJ1-1; D remains unclear. The CDR3 has 17 amino acids. Germline-derived CDR1 and CDR2 are SGHVS and FQNEAQ. The germline V and J ends were trimmed by 1 base and 1 base, with 16 bases remaining between them. The CDR3 DNA sequence: TGTGCCAGCAGCTTAGTTTGGGTCGGACGGCGGAACACTGAAGCTTTCTTT. It yields the protein CASSLVWVGRRNTEAFF. Full variable domain (remainder filled in from reference TRBV7-8 and TRBJ1-1): GAGVSQSPRYKVAKRGQDVALRCDPISGHVSLFWYQQALGQGPEFLTYFQNEAQLDKSGLPSDRFFAERPEGSVSTLKIQRTQQEDSAVYLCASSLVWVGRRNTEAFFGQGTRLTVV.

In this sample, this clonotype turned up a few times. The chain links TRBV11-2 to TRBJ2-2; no clear D. CDR3 length equals 14 residues. Germline-derived CDR1 and CDR2 are SGHAT and FQNNGV. Trimming left V 2 bases short and J 2 bases short, with 6 bases between. Written as DNA, the CDR3 is TGTGCCAGCAGCTTACTCGCAAACACCGGGGAGCTGTTTTTT. This sequence encodes CASSLLANTGELFF.

The CDR3 protein is CAWSASTHTRLAGAPGRQFF. The CDR3 DNA reads TGTGCCTGGAGCGCTTCAACTCATACAAGACTAGCGGGAGCCCCCGGGAGGCAGTTCTTC. The chain carries TRBV30 and TRBJ2-1, with 12 bases aligning to TRBD2. CDR3 length: 20 amino acids. Germline values: CDR1 GTSNPN, CDR2 SVGIG (reference sequence). With V trimmed by 3 bases and J by 12 bases, 27 bases remained unmatched.

The rearrangement links TRBV7-3 to TRBJ2-1; tentative D call: TRBD1 (6 bases). The CDR3 sequence is 15 residues long. Germline V gene lookup returns CDR1 SGHTA and CDR2 FQGTGA. The V and J ends lost 6 bases and 1 base respectively, with 13 bases between them. CDR3 coding DNA: TGTGCCAGCAGGCCGACAGGACTTTCCTACAATGAGCAGTTCTTC. It is translated as CASRPTGLSYNEQFF.

This clonotype was recorded a few times. The chain links TRBV4-2 to TRBJ1-1; 9 bases are a match to TRBD1. There are 14 residues in the CDR3. V shed 3 bases, J shed 3 bases, and the junction held 2 bases outside the gene matches. CDR1 is LGHNA and CDR2 is YNFKEQ in the germline V gene. The CDR3 spells CASSQDRGHTEAFF. DNA of the CDR3: TGTGCCAGCAGCCAGGACAGGGGCCACACTGAAGCTTTCTTT.

This clonotype was seen only a few times. This chain connects TRBV18 to TRBJ1-3; D is undetermined. Germline values: CDR1 KGHSH, CDR2 LQKENI. The ends were cut back, 0 bases at V and 2 bases at J, with 17 bases in the middle. CDR3 length: 18 residues. The CDR3 sequence is CASSPPGRLELTGNTIYF. CDR3 DNA: TGTGCCAGCTCACCACCCGGCAGGCTCGAACTCACTGGAAACACCATATATTTT.

This clonotype was observed a handful of times. The chain employs TRBV19 and TRBJ2-1; 8 nucleotides line up with TRBD2. CDR1 LNHDA and CDR2 SQIVND come from the germline V gene (reference sequence). V lost 7 bases and J lost 7; bases outside the gene matches: 9. The length of the CDR3 is 14 residues. As DNA, the CDR3 is TGTGCCAGTACCCTGAGCGGGAGATGGAATGAGCAGTTCTTC. Translated: CASTLSGRWNEQFF.

This chain links TRBV20-1 with TRBJ2-4, with 7 bases lining up with TRBD2. V was clipped by 1 base and J by 3 bases; unmatched bases: 6. CDR1 is DFQATT, CDR2 SNEGSKA, per germline (reference sequence). The CDR3 runs 15 residues. The CDR3 here is CSARGTSSGKNIQYF. Written as DNA, the CDR3 is TGCAGTGCTAGAGGGACTAGTTCGGGCAAAAACATTCAGTACTTC.

The V and J genes are TRBV19 and TRBJ1-5; 10 bases agree with TRBD1. Losses at the gene ends were 7 bases for V and 3 bases for J; bases not matched to a gene: 6. The CDR3 runs 15 residues. CDR1 and CDR2 from the germline V gene are LNHDA and SQIVND (reference sequence). This CDR3 reads CASTTTGGNNQPQHF. The CDR3 DNA is TGTGCCAGTACTACGACAGGGGGCAACAATCAGCCCCAGCATTTT.

The V and J genes are TRBV20-1 and TRBJ1-2, with a possible D match to TRBD1 (6 bases). V was pared by 0 bases and J by 2 bases, with 13 bases between. The CDR3 covers 15 residues. Germline CDR1 DFQATT, CDR2 SNEGSKA (reference sequence). DNA of the CDR3: TGCAGTGCTAGAGATCGGGGGGGCACGAACTATGGCTACACCTTC. The encoded protein is CSARDRGGTNYGYTF.

This clonotype was counted a few times. The chain uses TRBV7-9 and TRBJ2-3, with D unresolved. Germline CDR1 reads SEHNR; CDR2 reads FQNEAQ (reference sequence). The CDR3 extends over 14 amino acids. The V end was cut by 5 bases, the J end by 7 bases, with 16 bases between. The CDR3 spells CASSPGSPGNTQYF. The CDR3 nucleotides are TGTGCCAGCAGCCCCGGGTCCCCTGGGAATACGCAGTATTTT.

This clonotype was seen only a few times. The chain has TRBV27 and TRBJ2-3, with 8 bases fitting TRBD1. V lost 5 bases, J lost 2 bases, and 6 bases stayed unmatched. The germline gives CDR1 MNHEY, CDR2 SMNVEV (reference sequence). The CDR3 runs 15 residues. The CDR3 sequence: CASSPTGGTTDTQYF. CDR3 bases: TGTGCCAGCAGTCCTACAGGGGGTACCACAGATACGCAGTATTTT.

The CDR3 DNA reads TGCGCCAGCAGCCAAGATTGGGGGACACTAGATACGCAGTATTTT. Amino acids: CASSQDWGTLDTQYF. This sequence joins TRBV4-3 and TRBJ2-3; D is possibly TRBD1 (6 bases). CDR3 length: 15 amino acids. With 0 bases removed from V and 5 bases from J, the gap between germline ends came to 12 bases. Germline CDR1 is LGHNA and CDR2 is YSLEER.

This chain joins TRBV29-1 and TRBJ1-3; unclear D gene. Per the germline V gene, CDR1 is SQVTM and CDR2 is ANQGSEA. The ends were cut back, 2 bases at V and 0 bases at J, with 14 bases in the middle. The CDR3 totals 16 residues. Here the CDR3 reads CSVERRLSSSGNTIYF. The CDR3 DNA is TGCAGCGTTGAAAGACGATTAAGTAGCTCTGGAAACACCATATATTTT.

The chain has TRBV11-2 and TRBJ2-2; D not certain. From germline, CDR1 is SGHAT and CDR2 FQNNGV. This CDR3 is built from 14 residues. The V end was cut by 5 bases, the J end by 5 bases, with 12 bases between. The CDR3 nucleotides are TGTGCCAGCAGCCAAACCCTCTCTACCGGGGAGCTGTTTTTT. Translation: CASSQTLSTGELFF.

The rearrangement links TRBV20-1 to TRBJ2-7; 7 positions match TRBD1. This CDR3 comprises 13 residues. V lost 4 bases, J lost 1 base, and 4 bases stayed unmatched. The V gene's germline CDR1 is DFQATT and CDR2 SNEGSKA (reference sequence). This CDR3 is CSANGDRSYEQYF. The CDR3 region has the DNA TGCAGTGCTAACGGGGACAGATCCTACGAGCAGTACTTC.

This clonotype was recorded once. The V call is TRBV30, the J call TRBJ1-5; 7 bases are a match to TRBD1. Germline-derived CDR1 and CDR2 are GTSNPN and SVGIG (reference sequence). V lost 2 bases to trimming and J lost 5 bases; unmatched junction nucleotides: 3. This CDR3 is 13 amino acids long. The CDR3 spells CAWSSGTDQPQHF. In nucleotides, the CDR3 is TGTGCCTGGAGTAGTGGGACAGATCAGCCCCAGCATTTT.

The rearrangement links TRBV12-3 or TRBV12-4 to TRBJ2-3; 10 nucleotides align to TRBD2. CDR3 length: 14 residues. V was clipped by 7 bases and J by 2 bases; unmatched bases: 3. CDR3 in amino acids: CASNLAGVTDTQYF. CDR3 DNA sequence: TGTGCCAGCAATCTAGCGGGGGTCACAGATACGCAGTATTTT.

This sequence joins TRBV7-2 and TRBJ2-3; a possible D gene is TRBD2 (6 bases). CDR3 length: 17 amino acids. V was shortened by 5 bases and J by 6 bases, with 24 bases between the two germline ends. Per germline, CDR1 SGHTA and CDR2 FQGNSA. The CDR3 DNA is TGTGCCAGCAGCCCCAAGCCCCCCGGGAGTAACGCCGATACGCAGTATTTT. It translates to CASSPKPPGSNADTQYF.

In its sample, this clonotype was seen a few times. The CDR3 DNA follows: TGTGCCAGCAGCTTCCAGGGGCCTGAAGCTTTCTTT. This gives the protein CASSFQGPEAFF. The chain has TRBV7-2 and TRBJ1-1; D might be TRBD1 (6 bases). CDR1 is SGHTA, CDR2 FQGNSA, per germline. CDR3 length equals 12 residues. V was trimmed by 3 bases and J by 6 bases, leaving 8 bases between them. The whole variable domain, filled in from reference TRBV7-2 and TRBJ1-1, reads GAGVSQSPSNKVTEKGKDVELRCDPISGHTALYWYRQSLGQGLEFLIYFQGNSAPDKSGLPSDRFSAERTGGSVSTLTIQRTQQEDSAVYLCASSFQGPEAFFGQGTRLTVV.